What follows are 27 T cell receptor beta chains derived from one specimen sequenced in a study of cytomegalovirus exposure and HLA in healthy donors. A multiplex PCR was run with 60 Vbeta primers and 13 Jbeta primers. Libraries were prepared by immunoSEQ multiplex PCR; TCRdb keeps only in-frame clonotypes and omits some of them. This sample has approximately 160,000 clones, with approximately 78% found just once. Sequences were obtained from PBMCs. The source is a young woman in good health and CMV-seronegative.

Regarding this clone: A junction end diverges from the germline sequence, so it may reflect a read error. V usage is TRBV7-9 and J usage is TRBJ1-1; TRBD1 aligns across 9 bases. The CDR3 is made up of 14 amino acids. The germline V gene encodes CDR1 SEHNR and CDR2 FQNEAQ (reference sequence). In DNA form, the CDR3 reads TGTTCCAGCAGGATACAGGGGGCGCAGACTGAAGCTTTCTTT. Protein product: CSSRIQGAQTEAFF.

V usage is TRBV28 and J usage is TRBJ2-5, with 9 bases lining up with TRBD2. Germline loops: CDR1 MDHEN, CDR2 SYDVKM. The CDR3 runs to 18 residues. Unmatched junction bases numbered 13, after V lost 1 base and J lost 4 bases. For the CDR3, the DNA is TGTGCCAGCAGTTTATACCTCTCGACTAGCGGCCCCTTAGAGACCCAGTACTTC. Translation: CASSLYLSTSGPLETQYF.

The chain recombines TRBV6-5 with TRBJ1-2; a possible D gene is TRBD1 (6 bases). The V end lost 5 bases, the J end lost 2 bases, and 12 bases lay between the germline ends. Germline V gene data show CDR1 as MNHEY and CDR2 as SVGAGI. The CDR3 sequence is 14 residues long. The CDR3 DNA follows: TGTGCCAGCAGTACCGGGGGGCCCAACTATGGCTACACCTTC. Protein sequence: CASSTGGPNYGYTF.

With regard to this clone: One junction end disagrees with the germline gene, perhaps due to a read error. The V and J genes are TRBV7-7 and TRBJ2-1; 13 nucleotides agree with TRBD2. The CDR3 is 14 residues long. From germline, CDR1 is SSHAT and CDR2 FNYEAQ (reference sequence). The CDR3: CASSLGLAGAEQFF. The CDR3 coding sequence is TGTGCTAGCAGCTTAGGACTAGCGGGAGCTGAGCAGTTCTTC.

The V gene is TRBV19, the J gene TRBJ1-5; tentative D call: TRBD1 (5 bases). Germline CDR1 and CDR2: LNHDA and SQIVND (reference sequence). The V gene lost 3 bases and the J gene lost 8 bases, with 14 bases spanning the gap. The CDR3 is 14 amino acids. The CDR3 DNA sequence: TGTGCCAGTAGTATCGGGGGGGGGACCGAGCCCCAGCATTTT. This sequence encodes CASSIGGGTEPQHF.

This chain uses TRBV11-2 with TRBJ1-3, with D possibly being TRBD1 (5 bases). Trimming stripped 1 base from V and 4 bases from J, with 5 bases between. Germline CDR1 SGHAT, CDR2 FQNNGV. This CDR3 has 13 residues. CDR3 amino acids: CASSLGGGNTIYF. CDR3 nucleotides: TGTGCCAGCAGCTTAGGGGGCGGAAACACCATATATTTT. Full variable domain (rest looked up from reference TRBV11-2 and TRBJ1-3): EAGVAQSPRYKIIEKRQSVAFWCNPISGHATLYWYQQILGQGPKLLIQFQNNGVVDDSQLPKDRFSAERLKGVDSTLKIQPAKLEDSAVYLCASSLGGGNTIYFGEGSWLTVV.

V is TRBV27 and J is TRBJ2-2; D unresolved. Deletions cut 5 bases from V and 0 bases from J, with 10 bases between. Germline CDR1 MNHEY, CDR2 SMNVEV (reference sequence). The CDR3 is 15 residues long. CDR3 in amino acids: CASSGWRANTGELFF. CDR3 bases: TGTGCCAGCAGTGGATGGAGAGCGAACACCGGGGAGCTGTTTTTT.

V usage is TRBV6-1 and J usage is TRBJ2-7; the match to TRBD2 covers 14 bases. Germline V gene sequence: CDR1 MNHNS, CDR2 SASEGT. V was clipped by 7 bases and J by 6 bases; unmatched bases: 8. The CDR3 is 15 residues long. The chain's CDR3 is CASTGGLAGDGEQYF. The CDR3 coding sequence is TGTGCCAGCACTGGGGGACTAGCGGGAGACGGCGAGCAGTACTTC.

CDR3 sequence: CASSPPRGLGAGELFF. CDR3 sequence (DNA): TGTGCCAGTAGTCCCCCCCGGGGACTCGGAGCCGGGGAGCTGTTTTTT. V usage is TRBV19 and J usage is TRBJ2-2; D may be TRBD2 (6 bases). The germline V and J ends were trimmed by 5 bases and 6 bases, with 19 bases remaining between them. The CDR3 consists of 16 residues. Germline V CDR1 and CDR2: LNHDA, SQIVND (reference sequence).

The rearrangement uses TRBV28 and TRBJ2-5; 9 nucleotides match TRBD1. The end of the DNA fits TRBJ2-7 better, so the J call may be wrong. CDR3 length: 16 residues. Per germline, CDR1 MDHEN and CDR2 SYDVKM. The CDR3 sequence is CASSCHRGRGSYEQYF. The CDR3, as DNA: TGTGCCAGCAGTTGCCACAGGGGGCGCGGGTCCTACGAGCAGTACTTC.

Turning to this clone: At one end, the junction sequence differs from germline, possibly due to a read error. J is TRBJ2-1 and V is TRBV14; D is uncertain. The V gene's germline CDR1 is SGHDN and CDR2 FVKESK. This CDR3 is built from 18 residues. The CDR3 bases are TGTGCCAGCAGCCAAGAGCTACTCCGGTCAGGCTCCAACAATGAGCAGTTCTTC. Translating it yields CASSQELLRSGSNNEQFF. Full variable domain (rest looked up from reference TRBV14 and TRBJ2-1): EAGVTQFPSHSVIEKGQTVTLRCDPISGHDNLYWYRRVMGKEIKFLLHFVKESKQDESGMPNNRFLAERTGGTYSTLKVQPAELEDSGVYFCASSQELLRSGSNNEQFFGPGTRLTVL.

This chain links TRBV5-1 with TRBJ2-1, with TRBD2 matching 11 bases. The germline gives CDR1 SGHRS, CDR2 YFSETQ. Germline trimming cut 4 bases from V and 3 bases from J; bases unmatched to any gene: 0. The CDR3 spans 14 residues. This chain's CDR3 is CASSGTSGYNEQFF. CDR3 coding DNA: TGCGCCAGCAGCGGGACTAGCGGCTACAATGAGCAGTTCTTC.

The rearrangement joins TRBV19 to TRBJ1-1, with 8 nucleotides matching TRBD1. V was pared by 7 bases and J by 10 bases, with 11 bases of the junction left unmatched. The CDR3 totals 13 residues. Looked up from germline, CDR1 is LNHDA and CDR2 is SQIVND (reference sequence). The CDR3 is CASTTLGGTGAFF. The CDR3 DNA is TGTGCCAGTACCACCCTGGGGGGGACAGGAGCTTTCTTT.

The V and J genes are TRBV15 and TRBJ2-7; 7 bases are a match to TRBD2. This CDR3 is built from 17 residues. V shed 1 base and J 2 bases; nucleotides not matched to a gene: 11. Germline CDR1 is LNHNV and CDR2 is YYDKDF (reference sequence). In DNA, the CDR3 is TGTGCCACCAGCAGAGTACGCCTAGCGGCGGCGCCCTACGAGCAGTACTTC. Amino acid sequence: CATSRVRLAAAPYEQYF.

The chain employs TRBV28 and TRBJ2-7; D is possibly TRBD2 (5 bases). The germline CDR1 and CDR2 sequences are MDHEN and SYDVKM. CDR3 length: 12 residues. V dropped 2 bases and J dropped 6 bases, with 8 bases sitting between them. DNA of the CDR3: TGTGCCAGCAGTTTAAGACTATCCGAGCAGTACTTC. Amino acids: CASSLRLSEQYF.

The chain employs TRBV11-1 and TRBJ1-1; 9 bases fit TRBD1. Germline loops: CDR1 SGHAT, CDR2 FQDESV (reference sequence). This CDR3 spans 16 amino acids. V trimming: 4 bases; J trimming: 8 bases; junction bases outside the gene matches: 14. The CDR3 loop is CASSSRQGGREAEAFF. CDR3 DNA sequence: TGTGCCAGCAGCTCTAGACAGGGGGGGCGCGAAGCAGAAGCTTTCTTT.

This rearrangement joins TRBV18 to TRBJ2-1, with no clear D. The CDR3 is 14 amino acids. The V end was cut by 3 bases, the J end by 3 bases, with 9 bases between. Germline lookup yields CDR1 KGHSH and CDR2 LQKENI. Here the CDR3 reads CASSPSSNYNEQFF. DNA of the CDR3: TGTGCCAGCTCACCGTCTAGTAACTACAATGAGCAGTTCTTC.

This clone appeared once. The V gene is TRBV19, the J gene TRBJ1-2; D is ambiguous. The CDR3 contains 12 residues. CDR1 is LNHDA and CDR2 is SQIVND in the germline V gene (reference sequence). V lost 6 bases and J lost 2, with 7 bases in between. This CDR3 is CASSPANYGYTF. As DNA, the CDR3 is TGTGCCAGTAGCCCCGCGAACTATGGCTACACCTTC.

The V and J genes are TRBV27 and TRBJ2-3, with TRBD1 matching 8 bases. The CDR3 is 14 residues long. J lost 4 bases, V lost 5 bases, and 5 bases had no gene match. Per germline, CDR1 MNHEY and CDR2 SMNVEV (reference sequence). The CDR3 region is CASSQGALADTQYF. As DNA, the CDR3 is TGTGCCAGCAGTCAGGGGGCGCTCGCAGATACGCAGTATTTT.

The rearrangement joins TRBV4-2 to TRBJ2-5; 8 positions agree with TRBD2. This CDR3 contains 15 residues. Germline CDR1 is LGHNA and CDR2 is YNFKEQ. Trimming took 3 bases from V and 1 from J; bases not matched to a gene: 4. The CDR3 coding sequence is TGTGCCAGCAGCCAGGGAACTAGCGGCCAAGAGACCCAGTACTTC. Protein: CASSQGTSGQETQYF.

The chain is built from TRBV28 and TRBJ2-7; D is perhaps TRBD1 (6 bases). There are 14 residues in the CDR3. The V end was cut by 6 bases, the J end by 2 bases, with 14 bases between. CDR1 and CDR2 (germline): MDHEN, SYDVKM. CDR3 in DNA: TGTGCCAGCAGGGGGGCAGGGGACCCCTACGAGCAGTACTTC. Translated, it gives CASRGAGDPYEQYF.

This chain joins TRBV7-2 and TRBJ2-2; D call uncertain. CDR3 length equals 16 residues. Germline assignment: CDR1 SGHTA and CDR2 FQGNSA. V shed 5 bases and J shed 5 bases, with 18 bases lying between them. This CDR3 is CASSVRSVPGTGELFF. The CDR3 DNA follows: TGTGCCAGCAGCGTACGGTCAGTGCCGGGTACCGGGGAGCTGTTTTTT.

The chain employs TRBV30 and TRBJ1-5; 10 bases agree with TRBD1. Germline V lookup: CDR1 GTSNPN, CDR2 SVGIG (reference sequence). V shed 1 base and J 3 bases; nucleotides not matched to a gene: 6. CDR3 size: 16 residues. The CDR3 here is CAWSEGTGVLNQPQHF. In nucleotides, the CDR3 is TGTGCCTGGAGTGAGGGGACAGGGGTTCTCAATCAGCCCCAGCATTTT.

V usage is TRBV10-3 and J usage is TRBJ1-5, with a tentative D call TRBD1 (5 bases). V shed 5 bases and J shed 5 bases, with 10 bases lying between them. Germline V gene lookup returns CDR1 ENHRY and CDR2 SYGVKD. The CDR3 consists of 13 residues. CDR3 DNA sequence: TGTGCCATCAGTCTAACAGGAGATCAGCCCCAGCATTTT. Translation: CAISLTGDQPQHF.

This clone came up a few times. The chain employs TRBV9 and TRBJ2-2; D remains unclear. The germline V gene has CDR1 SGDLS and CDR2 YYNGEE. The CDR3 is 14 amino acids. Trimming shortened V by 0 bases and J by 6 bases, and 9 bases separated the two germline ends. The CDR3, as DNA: TGTGCCAGCAGCGTAGCTCGAGATCCCGGGGAGCTGTTTTTT. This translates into CASSVARDPGELFF.

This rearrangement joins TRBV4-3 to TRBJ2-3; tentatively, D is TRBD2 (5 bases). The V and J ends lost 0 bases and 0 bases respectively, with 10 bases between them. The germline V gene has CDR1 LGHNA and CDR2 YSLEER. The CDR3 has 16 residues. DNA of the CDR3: TGCGCCAGCAGCCAAGATCTGCAGCGGAGCACAGATACGCAGTATTTT. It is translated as CASSQDLQRSTDTQYF.

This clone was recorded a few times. The DNA of the CDR3 is TGTGCCAGCAGTCTAAGACAGACGTACTCCCTCTACGAGCAGTACTTC. It translates to CASSLRQTYSLYEQYF. V is TRBV27 and J is TRBJ2-7, with D possibly TRBD1 on 5 matching bases. This CDR3 spans 16 amino acids. V dropped 5 bases and J dropped 3 bases, with 20 bases sitting between them. The germline CDR1 and CDR2 sequences are MNHEY and SMNVEV (reference sequence).